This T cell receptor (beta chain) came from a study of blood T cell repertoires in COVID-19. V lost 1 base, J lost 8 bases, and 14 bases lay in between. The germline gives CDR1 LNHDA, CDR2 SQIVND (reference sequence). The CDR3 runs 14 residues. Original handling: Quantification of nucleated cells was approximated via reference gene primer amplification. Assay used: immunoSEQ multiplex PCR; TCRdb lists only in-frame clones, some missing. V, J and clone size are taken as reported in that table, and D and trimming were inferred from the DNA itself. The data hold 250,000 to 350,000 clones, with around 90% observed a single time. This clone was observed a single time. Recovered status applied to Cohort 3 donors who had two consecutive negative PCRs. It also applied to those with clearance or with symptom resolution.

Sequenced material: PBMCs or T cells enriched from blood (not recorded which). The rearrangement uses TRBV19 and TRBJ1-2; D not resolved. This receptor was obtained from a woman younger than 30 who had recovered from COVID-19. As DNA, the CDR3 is TGTGCCAGTAGTATAGTAGAGGGCCGGTCCGGCTACACCTTC. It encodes CASSIVEGRSGYTF. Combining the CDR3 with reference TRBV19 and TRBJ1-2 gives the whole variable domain DGGITQSPKYLFRKEGQNVTLSCEQNLNHDAMYWYRQDPGQGLRLIYYSQIVNDFQKGDIAEGYSVSREKKESFPLTVTSAQKNPTAFYLCASSIVEGRSGYTFGSGTRLTVV.